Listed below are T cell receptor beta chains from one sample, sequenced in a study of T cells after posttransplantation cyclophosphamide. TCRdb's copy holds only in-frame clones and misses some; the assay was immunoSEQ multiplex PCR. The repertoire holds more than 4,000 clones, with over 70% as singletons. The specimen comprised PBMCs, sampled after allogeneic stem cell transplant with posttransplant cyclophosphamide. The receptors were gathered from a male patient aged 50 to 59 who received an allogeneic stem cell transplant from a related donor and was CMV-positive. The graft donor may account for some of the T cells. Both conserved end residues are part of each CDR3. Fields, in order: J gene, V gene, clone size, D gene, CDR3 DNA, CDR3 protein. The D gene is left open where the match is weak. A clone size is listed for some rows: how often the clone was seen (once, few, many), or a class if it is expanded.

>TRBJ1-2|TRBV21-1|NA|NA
TGTGCCAGCAGCAAAGAGGCAGGGGATGGCTATGGCTACACCTTC
CASSKEAGDGYGYTF
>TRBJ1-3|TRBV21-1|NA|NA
TGTGCCAGCAGCAAAGTGGTTGAAGGGAGATTCTCTGGAAACACCATATATTTT
CASSKVVEGRFSGNTIYF
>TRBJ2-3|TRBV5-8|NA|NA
TGTGCCAGCAGCTCACGCGCAGATACGCAGTATTTT
CASSSRADTQYF
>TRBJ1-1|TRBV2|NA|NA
TGTGCCAGCAGGGCCGGGACACAGAACACTGAAGCTTTCTTT
CASRAGTQNTEAFF
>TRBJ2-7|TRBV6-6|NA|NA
TGTGCCAGCACCCTGGGGCCGATCTCCTACGAGCAGTACTTC
CASTLGPISYEQYF
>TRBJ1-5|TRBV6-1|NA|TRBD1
TGTGCCAGTTGGCTGGGACAGTACAATCAGCCCCAGCATTTT
CASWLGQYNQPQHF
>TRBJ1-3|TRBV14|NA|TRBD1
TGTGCCAGCAGCCACAGAAAGGGACAGGGGAGAAACACCATATATTTT
CASSHRKGQGRNTIYF
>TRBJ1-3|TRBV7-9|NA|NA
TGTGCCAGCAGCTTAGTTGGACACCCGAGCTCTGGAAACACCATATATTTT
CASSLVGHPSSGNTIYF
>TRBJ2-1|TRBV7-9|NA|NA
TGTGCCAGCAGCTTCGTCGGAGCATCCTACAATGAGCAGTTCTTC
CASSFVGASYNEQFF
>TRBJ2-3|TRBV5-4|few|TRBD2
TGTGCCAGCAGCATAGGACTAGCGGGAGAATGG
CASSIGLAGEW
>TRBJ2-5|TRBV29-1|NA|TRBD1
TGCAGCGTTGCCCCACAGGGGGCGGGGGAGACCCAGTACTTC
CSVAPQGAGETQYF
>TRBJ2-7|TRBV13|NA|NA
TGTGCCAGCAGCTTGGGGGGAGGAGTCTACGAGCAGTACTTC
CASSLGGGVYEQYF
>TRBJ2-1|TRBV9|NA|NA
TGTGCCAGTTCCCCAGCCCGTAGCCTGGTTGCGGAGCAGTTCTTC
CASSPARSLVAEQFF
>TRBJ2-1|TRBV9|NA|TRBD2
TGTGCCAGCAGTGCTGCGGGGGGACTAGACAATGAGCAGTTCTTC
CASSAAGGLDNEQFF
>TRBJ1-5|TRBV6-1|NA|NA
TGTGCCAGCACTGCGACACGGTATGGCAATCAGCCCCAGCATTTT
CASTATRYGNQPQHF
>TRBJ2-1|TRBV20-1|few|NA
TGCAGTGCTGAGAACTACAATGAGCAGTTCTTC
CSAENYNEQFF
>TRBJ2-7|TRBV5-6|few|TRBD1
TGTGCCAGCAGCTTTTTAGGGACAGGGGCTCAAAGGCAGTACTTC
CASSFLGTGAQRQYF
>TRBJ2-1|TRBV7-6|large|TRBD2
TGTGCCAGCAGCTCTCTAGCGGGGTGGGGTGAGCAGTTCTTC
CASSSLAGWGEQFF
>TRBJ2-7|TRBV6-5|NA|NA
TGTGCCAGCAGTCGGGACTACTACAAAGGGGGGGAGCAGTACTTC
CASSRDYYKGGEQYF
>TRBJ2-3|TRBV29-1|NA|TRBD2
TGCAGCGTAGCGCTAGCGGGAAACACAGATACGCAGTATTTT
CSVALAGNTDTQYF
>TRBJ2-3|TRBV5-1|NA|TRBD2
TGCGCCAGCAGCTTGGGACTAGCGGGGCTCACAGATACGCAGTATTTT
CASSLGLAGLTDTQYF
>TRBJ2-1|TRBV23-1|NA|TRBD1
TGCGCCAGCACCTCAATACAGGGGAAATACAATGAGCAGTTCTTC
CASTSIQGKYNEQFF
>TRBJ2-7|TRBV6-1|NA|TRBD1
TGTGCCACCGTCCGGACAGGCTCCTACGAGCAGTACTTC
CATVRTGSYEQYF
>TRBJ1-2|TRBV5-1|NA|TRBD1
TGCGCCAGCAGCAAGGACAGGGGGGATGGCTACACCTTC
CASSKDRGDGYTF
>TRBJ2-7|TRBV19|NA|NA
TGTGCCAGTAGTATAGACGGTACCTACGAGCAGTACTTC
CASSIDGTYEQYF
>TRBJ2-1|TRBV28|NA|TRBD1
TGTGCCAGCAGTTTAATACAGGGGGCCGGGAATGAGCAGTTCTTC
CASSLIQGAGNEQFF
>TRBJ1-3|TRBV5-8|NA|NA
TGTGCCAGCAGCTTGGAATCATCTGGAAACACCATATATTTT
CASSLESSGNTIYF
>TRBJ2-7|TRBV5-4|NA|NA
TGTGCCAGCAGCTTGGGACTGGGTCGGGATACCTACGAGCAGTACTTC
CASSLGLGRDTYEQYF
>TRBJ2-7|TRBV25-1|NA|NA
TGTGCCAGCGGGGGCCTTGGGGGAGACGAGCAGTACTTC
CASGGLGGDEQYF
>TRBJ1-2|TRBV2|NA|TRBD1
TGTGCCAGCAGTGAAGCGCTTCAGTGGAAAGGACAGGGGGCACATGGCTACACCTTC
CASSEALQWKGQGAHGYTF
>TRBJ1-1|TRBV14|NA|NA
TGTGCCAGCAGCCAAACCTGGCCCGTTGTGGGGCCTGAAGCTTTCTTT
CASSQTWPVVGPEAFF
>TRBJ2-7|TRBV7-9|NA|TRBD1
TGTGCCAGCAGCCACGGACAGGTCTACGAGCAGTACTTC
CASSHGQVYEQYF
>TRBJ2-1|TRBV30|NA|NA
TGTGCCTGGAGATCGGCCTCAGGTCCGTTCTTC
CAWRSASGPFF
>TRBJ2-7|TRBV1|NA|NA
TGCACCAGCACCGGAGCCAGGGGTCAGGACTACGAGCAGTACTTC
CTSTGARGQDYEQYF
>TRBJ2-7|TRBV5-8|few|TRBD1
TGTGCCAGCAGCCCCGCCCCAGGACAGGGGGATTACTACGAGCAGTACTTC
CASSPAPGQGDYYEQYF
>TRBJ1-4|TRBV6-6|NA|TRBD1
TGTGCCAGCAGTTTCGCAGGGGGCACAGCTAATGAAAAACTGTTTTTT
CASSFAGGTANEKLFF
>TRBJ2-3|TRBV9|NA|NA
TGTGCCAGCAGCGTGACAGTCACAGATACGCAGTATTTT
CASSVTVTDTQYF
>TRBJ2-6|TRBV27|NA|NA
TGTGCCAGCATGAGGTCTGGGGCCAACGTCCTGACTTTC
CASMRSGANVLTF
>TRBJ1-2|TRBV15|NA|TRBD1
TGTGCCACCAGCCCCCGGACAGGGAATGGCTACACCTTC
CATSPRTGNGYTF
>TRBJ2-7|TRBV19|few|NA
TGTGCCAGTACCGGGGGGCATAGCGGGTACGAGCAGTACTTC
CASTGGHSGYEQYF
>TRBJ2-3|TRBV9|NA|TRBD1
TGTGCCAGCAGCGTAGACGGACAGGGCCACCGCACAGATACGCAGTATTTT
CASSVDGQGHRTDTQYF
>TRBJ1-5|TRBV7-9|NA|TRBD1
TGTGCCAGCAGCCGGACAGGGAATCAGCCCCAGCATTTT
CASSRTGNQPQHF
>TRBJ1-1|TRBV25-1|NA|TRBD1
TGTGCCAGCAGTGAGCCAGGGGGCGCTTCGCAAGCTTTCTTT
CASSEPGGASQAFF
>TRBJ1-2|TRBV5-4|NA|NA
TGTGCCAGCAGCTTGGTCGGCGGGGGCGCAGGGTTTGGCTACACCTTC
CASSLVGGGAGFGYTF
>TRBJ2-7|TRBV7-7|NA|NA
TGTGCCAGCAGCTTAGTAGAGGGACAAGCCTACGAGCAGTACTTC
CASSLVEGQAYEQYF
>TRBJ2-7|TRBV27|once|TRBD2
TGTGCCAGCCAGGGGCACCGAGCAGCTAGCGGGACTGGTGAGCAGTACTTC
CASQGHRAASGTGEQYF
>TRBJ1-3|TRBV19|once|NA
TGTGCCAGTAGTATCGCCAGGTCTGGAAACACCATATATTTT
CASSIARSGNTIYF
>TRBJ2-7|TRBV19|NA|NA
TGTGCCAGTAGTCCGGACTCCTACGAGCAGTGCTTC
CASSPDSYEQCF
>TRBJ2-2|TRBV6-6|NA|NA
TGTGCCAGCAGTTACTCACGGTCGGGAACCGGGGAGCTGTTTTTT
CASSYSRSGTGELFF